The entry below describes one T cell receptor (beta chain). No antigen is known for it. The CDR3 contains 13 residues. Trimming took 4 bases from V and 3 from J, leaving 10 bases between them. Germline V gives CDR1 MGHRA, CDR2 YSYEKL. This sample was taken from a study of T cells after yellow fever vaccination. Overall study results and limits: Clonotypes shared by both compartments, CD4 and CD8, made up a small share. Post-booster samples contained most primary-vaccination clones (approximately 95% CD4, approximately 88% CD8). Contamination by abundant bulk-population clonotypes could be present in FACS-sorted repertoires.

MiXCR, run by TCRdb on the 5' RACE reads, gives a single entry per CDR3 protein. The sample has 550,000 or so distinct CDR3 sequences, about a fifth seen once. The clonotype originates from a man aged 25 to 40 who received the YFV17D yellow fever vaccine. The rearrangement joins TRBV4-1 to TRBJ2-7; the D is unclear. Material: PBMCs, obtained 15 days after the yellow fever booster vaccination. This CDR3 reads CASSPSPGYEQYF. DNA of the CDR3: TGCGCCAGCAGCCCGAGTCCGGGCTACGAGCAGTACTTC.